This record covers a single TCR beta chain. The data are from a study of OX40 agonist ivuxolimab in advanced cancers. About the study: The patients got ivuxolimab, which is an agonistic anti-OX40 (CD134) antibody. Anti-PD-1, anti-PD-L1 or anti-CTLA-4 therapy given earlier was allowed, and around 40% had some.

The data were produced by immunoSEQ multiplex PCR, yet TCRdb's version contains in-frame clones alone and is incomplete. The profile covers 75,000 to 95,000 clones, with approximately 85% appearing a single time and 0.2% to 0.25% taken by the ten largest. The input for sequencing was CD4+ or CD8+ T cells sorted from blood, taken in a trial of the OX40 agonist ivuxolimab. The receptor was isolated from an adult with an advanced solid tumor such as melanoma, head and neck, liver or kidney cancer.

The CDR3 is CASTLEGLNQPQHF. CDR3 nucleotides: TGTGCCAGCACGCTTGAGGGCCTCAATCAGCCCCAGCATTTT. The gene calls are TRBV2 and TRBJ1-5; D is ambiguous. The V and J ends lost 7 bases and 3 bases respectively, with 13 bases between them. This CDR3 contains 14 residues. Germline V lookup: CDR1 SNHLY, CDR2 FYNNEI.